This entry describes one T cell receptor (beta chain). Its antigen is unidentified. This entry is derived from a study of blood T cells in healthy people across ages. Findings of the study overall: When set beside aged donors, long-lived donors presented more naive CD4+ cells and higher diversity. TCR beta diversity, measured per million T cells, fell in a roughly linear way with age.

Donors gave around 10 milliliters of peripheral blood apiece. The V gene lost 4 bases and the J gene lost 5 bases, with 15 bases spanning the gap. The germline V gene encodes CDR1 SEHNR and CDR2 FQNEAQ (reference sequence). The CDR3 loop spans 15 amino acids. Alongside a J-beta primer mix, a sample-barcoded 5' primer served in a second PCR lasting roughly 6 to 11 cycles. TCRdb reprocessed the 5' RACE reads with MiXCR, giving one entry per CDR3 protein. There are under 1,000,000 distinct CDR3 sequences in the sample; about 37% occur only once, and 10% to 15% lies in the top ten. The specimen was blood. The V gene is TRBV7-9, the J gene TRBJ2-1; perhaps TRBD1 as D (5 bases). The source of this sequence is a man younger than 35 in good health. The CDR3 loop is CASSSATVINNEQFF. CDR3 nucleotide sequence: TGTGCCAGCAGCTCCGCGACAGTCATCAACAATGAGCAGTTCTTC.